One and the same sample provided the 10 T cell receptor beta chains below, sequenced in a study of shared clonotypes between healthy human individuals. Generated by immunoSEQ multiplex PCR, the TCRdb table keeps only in-frame clones and is missing some. This sample yields hundreds of thousands of clones, of which 90% to 95% are seen a single time; 24% belongs to the top ten. Naive CD8 populations comprised CD45RO-negative cells positively selected for CCR7, excluding terminally differentiated effector memory CD45RA+ cells. Sequencing was done on a sample of naive CD8+ T cells sorted from blood. The receptors shown here come from a man between 25 and 39 years old in good health.

This chain's CDR3 is CASRTSGEQYF. DNA for the CDR3: TGTGCCAGCCGGACTAGTGGGGAGCAGTACTTC. The genes are TRBV28 and TRBJ2-7; 7 bases fit TRBD2. Germline values: CDR1 MDHEN, CDR2 SYDVKM. V was clipped by 8 bases and J by 7 bases; unmatched bases: 5. The CDR3 is made up of 11 amino acids.

This clone was found once. This sequence joins TRBV9 and TRBJ2-3, with 8 positions matching TRBD2. CDR1 and CDR2 from the germline V gene are SGDLS and YYNGEE. This CDR3 has 13 residues. V gave up 7 bases and J gave up 6 bases; unmatched junction bases: 7. In nucleotides, the CDR3 is TGTGCCAGCGCCCCGGGGGGGGAGGATACGCAGTATTTT. Protein: CASAPGGEDTQYF.

The CDR3 protein is CSAVAATLSGANVLTF. CDR3 coding DNA: TGCAGCGCCGTAGCTGCGACGCTCTCCGGGGCCAACGTCCTGACTTTC. The chain carries TRBV29-1 and TRBJ2-6; the D is unclear. Deletions cut 7 bases from V and 4 bases from J, with 20 bases between. Germline V gives CDR1 SQVTM, CDR2 ANQGSEA. This CDR3 is built from 16 residues.

The V call is TRBV5-1, the J call TRBJ1-2; perhaps TRBD1 as D (5 bases). With 5 bases removed from V and 4 bases from J, the gap between germline ends came to 18 bases. Per the germline V gene, CDR1 is SGHRS and CDR2 is YFSETQ. The CDR3 runs 15 residues. The CDR3 protein is CASRLRDGNLYGYTF. CDR3 DNA: TGCGCCAGCAGGCTCCGGGACGGAAACCTCTATGGCTACACCTTC.

The chain is built from TRBV2 and TRBJ2-7; tentatively, D is TRBD1 or TRBD2 (5 bases each). Trimming removed 5 bases from V and 6 bases from J, with 20 bases in between. The germline V gene has CDR1 SNHLY and CDR2 FYNNEI. The CDR3 has 15 residues. CDR3 residues: CASSSPGRPSFEQYF. The CDR3 coding sequence is TGTGCCAGCAGTTCCCCGGGACGACCGTCTTTCGAGCAGTACTTC.

The rearrangement joins TRBV9 to TRBJ1-3; 7 nucleotides align to TRBD1. J was trimmed by 0 bases and V by 4 bases; bases with no gene match: 4. Per the germline V gene, CDR1 is SGDLS and CDR2 is YYNGEE. This CDR3 has 15 amino acids. CDR3 coding DNA: TGTGCCAGCAGCATAGGGACAGACTCTGGAAACACCATATATTTT. Translation gives CASSIGTDSGNTIYF.

This rearrangement joins TRBV11-2 to TRBJ2-7; TRBD1 or TRBD2 may be the D gene (5 bases each). The V end was cut by 0 bases, the J end by 2 bases, with 17 bases between. In germline, CDR1 is SGHAT, CDR2 FQNNGV. The CDR3 has 17 amino acids. CDR3 residues: CASSLDGTLTTTYEQYF. CDR3 nucleotides: TGTGCCAGCAGCTTAGATGGGACCCTGACGACGACCTACGAGCAGTACTTC.

V gene TRBV6-1 combines with J gene TRBJ2-7, with 7 bases identical to TRBD1. CDR3 length equals 14 residues. Germline trimming cut 7 bases from V and 4 bases from J; bases unmatched to any gene: 10. CDR1 and CDR2 (germline): MNHNS, SASEGT. CDR3 coding DNA: TGTGCCAGCATGAGCAGGGACAGATTATACGAGCAGTACTTC. Amino acids: CASMSRDRLYEQYF.

V and J are TRBV13 and TRBJ2-5; tentatively, D is TRBD1 (6 bases). The CDR3 has 15 residues. CDR1 is PRHDT and CDR2 is FYEKMQ in the germline V gene (reference sequence). V gave up 3 bases and J gave up 1 base, with 12 bases separating them. CDR3 amino acids: CASSFLRDTQETQYF. The DNA for the CDR3 is TGTGCCAGCAGCTTCCTACGGGACACCCAAGAGACCCAGTACTTC.

The rearrangement links TRBV10-3 to TRBJ2-1; the match to TRBD2 covers 8 bases. This CDR3 contains 16 residues. Germline assignment: CDR1 ENHRY and CDR2 SYGVKD. V lost 10 bases and J lost 2; bases outside the gene matches: 13. The CDR3 nucleotides read TGTGCCACCGCTGCAAAAGTAGCGGGAACCTACAATGAGCAGTTCTTC. Translated, it gives CATAAKVAGTYNEQFF.